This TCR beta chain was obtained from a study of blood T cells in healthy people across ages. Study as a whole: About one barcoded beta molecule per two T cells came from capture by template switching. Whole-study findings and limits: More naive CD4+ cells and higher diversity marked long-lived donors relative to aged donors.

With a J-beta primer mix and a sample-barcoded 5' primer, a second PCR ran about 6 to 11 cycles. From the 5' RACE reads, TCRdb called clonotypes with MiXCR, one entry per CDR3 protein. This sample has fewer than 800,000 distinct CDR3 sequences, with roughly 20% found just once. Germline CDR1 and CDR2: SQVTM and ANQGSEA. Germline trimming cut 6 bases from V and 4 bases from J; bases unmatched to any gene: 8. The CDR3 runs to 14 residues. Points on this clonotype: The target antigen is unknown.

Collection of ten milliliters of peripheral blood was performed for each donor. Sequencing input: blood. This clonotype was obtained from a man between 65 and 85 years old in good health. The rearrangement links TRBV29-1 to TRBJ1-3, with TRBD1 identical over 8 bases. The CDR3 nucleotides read TGCAGCGTCGCGACAGGGGCGGTCGGAAACACCATATATTTT. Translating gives CSVATGAVGNTIYF.